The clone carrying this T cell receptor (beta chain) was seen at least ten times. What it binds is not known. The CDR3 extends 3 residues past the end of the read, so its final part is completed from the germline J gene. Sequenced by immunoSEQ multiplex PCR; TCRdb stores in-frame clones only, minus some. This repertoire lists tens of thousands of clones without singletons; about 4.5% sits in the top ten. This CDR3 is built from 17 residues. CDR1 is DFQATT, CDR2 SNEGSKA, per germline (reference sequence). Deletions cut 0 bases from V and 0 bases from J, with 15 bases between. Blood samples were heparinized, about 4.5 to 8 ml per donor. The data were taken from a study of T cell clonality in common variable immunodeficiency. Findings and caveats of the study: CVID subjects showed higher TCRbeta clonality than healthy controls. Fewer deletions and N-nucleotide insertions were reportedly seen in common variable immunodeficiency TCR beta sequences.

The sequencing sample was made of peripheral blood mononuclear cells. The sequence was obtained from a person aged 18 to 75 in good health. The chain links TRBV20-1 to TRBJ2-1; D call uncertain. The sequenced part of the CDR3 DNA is TGCAGTGCTAGAGATCTGATAGACATCCGCTCCTACAATGAG. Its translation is CSARDLIDIRSYNE. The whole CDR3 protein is CSARDLIDIRSYNEQFF.